This entry features one T cell receptor (beta chain) sequence. This specimen comes from a study of cytomegalovirus exposure and HLA in healthy donors. The germline gives CDR1 SGHRS, CDR2 YFSETQ. The J segment lost 3 bases and the V segment lost 2 bases, leaving 4 bases of the junction unmatched. There are 14 residues in the CDR3. PCR employed 60 Vbeta and 13 Jbeta primers. Using immunoSEQ multiplex PCR, the repertoire was profiled, and TCRdb retains in-frame clones only, with some absent. The profile shows fewer than 250,000 clones, 79% of them singletons. This TCR was recovered from a woman between 18 and 30 years old in good health and CMV-seronegative. The chain carries TRBV5-1 and TRBJ1-1, with 7 bases aligning to TRBD1. Sample: PBMCs. This CDR3 reads CASSLQGRDTEAFF. The CDR3 region has the DNA TGCGCCAGCAGCTTACAGGGGCGAGACACTGAAGCTTTCTTT.